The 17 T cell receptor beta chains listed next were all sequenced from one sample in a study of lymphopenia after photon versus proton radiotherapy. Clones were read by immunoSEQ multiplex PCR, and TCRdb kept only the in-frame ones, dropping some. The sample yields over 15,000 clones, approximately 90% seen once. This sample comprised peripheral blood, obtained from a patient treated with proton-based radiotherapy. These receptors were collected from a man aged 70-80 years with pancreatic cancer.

The CDR3 coding sequence is TGTGCCAGCAGCCCCACTAGTGTAGGCTACAATGAGCAGTTCTTC. As protein: CASSPTSVGYNEQFF. The V and J genes are TRBV6-5 and TRBJ2-1; tentatively, D is TRBD2 (5 bases). Looked up from germline, CDR1 is MNHEY and CDR2 is SVGAGI. V dropped 6 bases and J dropped 3 bases, with 15 bases sitting between them. The CDR3 is 15 residues long.

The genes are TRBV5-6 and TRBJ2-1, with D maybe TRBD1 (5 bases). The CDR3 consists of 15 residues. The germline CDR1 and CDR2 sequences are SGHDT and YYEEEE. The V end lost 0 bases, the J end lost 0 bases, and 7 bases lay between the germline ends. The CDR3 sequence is CASSLGQGSYNEQFF. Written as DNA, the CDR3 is TGTGCCAGCAGCTTGGGGCAGGGCTCCTACAATGAGCAGTTCTTC.

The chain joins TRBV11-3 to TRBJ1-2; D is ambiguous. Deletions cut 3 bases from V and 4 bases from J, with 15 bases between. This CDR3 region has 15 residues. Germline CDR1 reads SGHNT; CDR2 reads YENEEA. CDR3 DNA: TGTGCCAGCAGCTTCGGGCCGGCCGGCTTCTATGGCTACACCTTC. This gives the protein CASSFGPAGFYGYTF.

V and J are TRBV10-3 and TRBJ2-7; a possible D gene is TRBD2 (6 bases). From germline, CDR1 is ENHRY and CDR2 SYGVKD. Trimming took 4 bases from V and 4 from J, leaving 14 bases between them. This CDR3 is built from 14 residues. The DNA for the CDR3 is TGTGCCATCAGTGTGGGGGGTCCGCCGTACGAGCAGTACTTC. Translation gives CAISVGGPPYEQYF.

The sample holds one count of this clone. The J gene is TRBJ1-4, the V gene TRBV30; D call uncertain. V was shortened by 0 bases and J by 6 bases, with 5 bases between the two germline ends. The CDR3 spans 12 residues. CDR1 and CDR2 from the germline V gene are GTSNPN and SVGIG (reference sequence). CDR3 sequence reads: CAWSVGDEKLFF. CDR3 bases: TGTGCCTGGAGTGTTGGGGATGAAAAACTGTTTTTT.

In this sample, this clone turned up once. CDR3 sequence: CASSKVVYSSYEQYF. CDR3 nucleotides: TGTGCCAGCAGCAAAGTGGTTTACAGTTCCTACGAGCAGTACTTC. The V call is TRBV21-1, the J call TRBJ2-7; the DNA was not compared with TRBD1, the D call given in the table. TRBV21-1 is a pseudogene. The CDR3 contains 15 residues.

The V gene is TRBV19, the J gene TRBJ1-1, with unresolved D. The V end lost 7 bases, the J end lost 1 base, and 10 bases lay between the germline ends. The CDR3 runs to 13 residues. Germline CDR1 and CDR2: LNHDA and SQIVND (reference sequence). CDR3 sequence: CASTRGPNTEAFF. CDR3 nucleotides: TGTGCCAGTACCCGTGGACCGAACACTGAAGCTTTCTTT.

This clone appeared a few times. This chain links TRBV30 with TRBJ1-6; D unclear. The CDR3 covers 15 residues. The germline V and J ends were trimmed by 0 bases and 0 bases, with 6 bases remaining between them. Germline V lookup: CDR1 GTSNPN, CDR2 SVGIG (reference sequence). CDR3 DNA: TGTGCCTGGAGTGTTGTAAGCTCCTATAATTCACCCCTCCACTTT. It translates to CAWSVVSSYNSPLHF.

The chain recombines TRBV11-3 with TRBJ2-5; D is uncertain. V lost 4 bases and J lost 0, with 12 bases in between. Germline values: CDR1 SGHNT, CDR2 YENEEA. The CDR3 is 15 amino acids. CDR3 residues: CASSSRAGYQETQYF. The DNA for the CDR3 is TGTGCCAGCAGCTCCCGGGCAGGTTACCAAGAGACCCAGTACTTC.

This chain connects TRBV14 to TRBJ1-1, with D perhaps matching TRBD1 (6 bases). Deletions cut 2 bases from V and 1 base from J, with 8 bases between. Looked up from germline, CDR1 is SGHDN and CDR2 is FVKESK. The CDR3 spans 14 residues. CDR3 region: CASSQHRANTEAFF. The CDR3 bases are TGTGCCAGCAGCCAACACAGGGCGAACACTGAAGCTTTCTTT.

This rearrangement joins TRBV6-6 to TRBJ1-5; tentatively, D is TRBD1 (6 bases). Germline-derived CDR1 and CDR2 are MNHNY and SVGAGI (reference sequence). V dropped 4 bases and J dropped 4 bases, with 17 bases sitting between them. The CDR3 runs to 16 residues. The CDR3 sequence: CASSFVGGGGNQPQHF. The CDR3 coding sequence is TGTGCCAGCAGTTTCGTTGGCGGGGGCGGGAATCAGCCCCAGCATTTT.

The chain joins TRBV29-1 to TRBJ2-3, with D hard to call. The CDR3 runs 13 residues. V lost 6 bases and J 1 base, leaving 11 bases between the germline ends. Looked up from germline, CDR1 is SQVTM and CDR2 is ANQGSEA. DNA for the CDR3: TGCAGCGTATCCGTGTCCCGCACAGATACGCAGTATTTT. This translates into CSVSVSRTDTQYF.

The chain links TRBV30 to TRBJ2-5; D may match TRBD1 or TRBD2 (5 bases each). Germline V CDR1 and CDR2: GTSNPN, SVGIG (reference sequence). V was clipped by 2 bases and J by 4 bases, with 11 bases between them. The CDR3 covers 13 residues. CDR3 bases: TGTGCCTGGAGTTGGGACCGGGGAGAGACCCAGTACTTC. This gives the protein CAWSWDRGETQYF.

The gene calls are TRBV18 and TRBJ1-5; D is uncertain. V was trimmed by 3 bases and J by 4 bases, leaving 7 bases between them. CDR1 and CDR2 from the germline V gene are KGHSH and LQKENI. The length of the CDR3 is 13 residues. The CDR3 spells CASSPGTNQPQHF. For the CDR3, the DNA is TGTGCCAGCTCACCGGGAACGAATCAGCCCCAGCATTTT.

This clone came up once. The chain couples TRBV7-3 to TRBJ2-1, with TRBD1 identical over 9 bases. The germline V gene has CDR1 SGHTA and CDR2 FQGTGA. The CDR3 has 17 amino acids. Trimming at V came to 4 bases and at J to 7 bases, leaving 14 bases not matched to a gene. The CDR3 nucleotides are TGTGCCAGCAGCTCCCGTTCCGGGACAGGGTTAAGGAATGAGCAGTTCTTC. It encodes CASSSRSGTGLRNEQFF.

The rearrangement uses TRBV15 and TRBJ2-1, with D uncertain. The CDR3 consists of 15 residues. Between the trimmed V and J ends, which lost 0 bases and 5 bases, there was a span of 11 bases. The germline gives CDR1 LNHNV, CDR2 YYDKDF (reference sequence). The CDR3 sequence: CATSRDISSDNEQFF. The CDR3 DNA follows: TGTGCCACCAGCAGAGATATTTCCTCAGACAATGAGCAGTTCTTC. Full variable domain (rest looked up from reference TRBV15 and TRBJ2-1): DAMVIQNPRYQVTQFGKPVTLSCSQTLNHNVMYWYQQKSSQAPKLLFHYYDKDFNNEADTPDNFQSRRPNTSFCFLDIRSPGLGDTAMYLCATSRDISSDNEQFFGPGTRLTVL.

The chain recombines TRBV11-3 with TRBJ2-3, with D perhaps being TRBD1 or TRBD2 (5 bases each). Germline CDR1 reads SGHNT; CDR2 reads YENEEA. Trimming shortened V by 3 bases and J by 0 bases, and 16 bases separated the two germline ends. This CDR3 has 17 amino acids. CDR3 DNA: TGTGCCAGCAGCTTGGGGGTGACAGATACTAGCACAGATACGCAGTATTTT. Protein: CASSLGVTDTSTDTQYF.